This T cell receptor (beta chain) stems from a study of shared clonotypes between healthy human individuals. Sequencing was performed with immunoSEQ multiplex PCR; in TCRdb, only in-frame clones are kept and a portion is missing. This repertoire shows roughly 2,000,000 clones, 93% found once; its top ten account for more than 1.5%. This clone was observed a single time. Positive CCR7 selection of CD45RO-negative cells yielded the naive CD8 cells, and terminally differentiated effector memory CD45RA+ cells were excluded. The CDR3 has 19 residues. V lost 2 bases and J 2 bases, leaving 21 bases between the germline ends. Germline CDR1 SGHVS, CDR2 FQNEAQ.

The gene calls are TRBV7-8 and TRBJ2-2; the D gene could be TRBD1 or TRBD2 (7 bases each). The TCR was taken from a man aged 18-30 years in good health. Some clones in this sample may be carry-over from other donors' samples. Sequences were obtained from naive CD8+ T cells from PBMCs. The CDR3 here is CASSLSQGGGGRNTGELFF. For the CDR3, the DNA is TGTGCCAGCAGCTTAAGCCAGGGAGGGGGCGGTAGAAACACCGGGGAGCTGTTTTTT.